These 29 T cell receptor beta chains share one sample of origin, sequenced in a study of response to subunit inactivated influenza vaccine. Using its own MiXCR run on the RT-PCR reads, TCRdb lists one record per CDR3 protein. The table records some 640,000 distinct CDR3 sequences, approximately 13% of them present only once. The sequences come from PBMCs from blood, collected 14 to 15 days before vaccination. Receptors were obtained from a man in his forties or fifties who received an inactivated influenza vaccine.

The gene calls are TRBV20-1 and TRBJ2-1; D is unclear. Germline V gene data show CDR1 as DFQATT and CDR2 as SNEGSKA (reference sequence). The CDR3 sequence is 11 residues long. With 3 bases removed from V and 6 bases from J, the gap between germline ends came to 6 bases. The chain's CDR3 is CSASVINEQFF. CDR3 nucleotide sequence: TGCAGTGCTAGTGTAATCAATGAGCAGTTCTTC.

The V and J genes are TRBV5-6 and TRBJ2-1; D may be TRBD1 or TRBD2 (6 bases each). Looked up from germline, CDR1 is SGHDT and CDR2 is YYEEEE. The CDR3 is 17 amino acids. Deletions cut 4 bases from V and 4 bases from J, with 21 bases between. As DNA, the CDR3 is TGTGCCAGCAGCGACTTGGTACGGGGGCTCGGGTACAATGAGCAGTTCTTC. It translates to CASSDLVRGLGYNEQFF.

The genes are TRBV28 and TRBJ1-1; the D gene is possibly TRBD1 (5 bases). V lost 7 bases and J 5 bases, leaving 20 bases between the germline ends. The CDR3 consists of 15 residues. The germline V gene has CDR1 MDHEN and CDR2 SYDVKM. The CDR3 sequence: CASTILRGGRTEAFF. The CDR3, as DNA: TGTGCCAGCACCATACTTCGCGGGGGTCGGACTGAAGCTTTCTTT.

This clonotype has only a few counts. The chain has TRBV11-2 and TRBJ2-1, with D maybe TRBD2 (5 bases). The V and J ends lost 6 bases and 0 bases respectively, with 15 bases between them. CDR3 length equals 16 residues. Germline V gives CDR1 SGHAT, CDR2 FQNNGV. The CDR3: CASRDGLVGSYNEQFF. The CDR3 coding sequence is TGTGCCAGCAGGGATGGACTGGTAGGCTCCTACAATGAGCAGTTCTTC.

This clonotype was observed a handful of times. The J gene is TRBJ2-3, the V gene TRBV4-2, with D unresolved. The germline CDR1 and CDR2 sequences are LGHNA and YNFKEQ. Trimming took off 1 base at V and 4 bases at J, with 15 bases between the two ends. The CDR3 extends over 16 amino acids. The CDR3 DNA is TGTGCCAGCAGCCAAGCCCAGCGCCGAGATTCAGATACGCAGTATTTT. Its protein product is CASSQAQRRDSDTQYF.

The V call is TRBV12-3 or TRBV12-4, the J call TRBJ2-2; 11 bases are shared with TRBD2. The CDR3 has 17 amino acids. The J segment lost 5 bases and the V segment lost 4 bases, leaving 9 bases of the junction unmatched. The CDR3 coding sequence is TGTGCCAGCAGTTGGTTAGCGGGAGGGCCTGGGACCGGGGAGCTGTTTTTT. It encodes CASSWLAGGPGTGELFF.

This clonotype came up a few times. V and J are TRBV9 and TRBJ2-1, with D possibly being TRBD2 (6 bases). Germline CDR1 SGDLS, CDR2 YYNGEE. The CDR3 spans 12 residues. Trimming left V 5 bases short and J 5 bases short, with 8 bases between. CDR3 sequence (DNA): TGTGCCAGCAGTTGGACTAACAATGAGCAGTTCTTC. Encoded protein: CASSWTNNEQFF.

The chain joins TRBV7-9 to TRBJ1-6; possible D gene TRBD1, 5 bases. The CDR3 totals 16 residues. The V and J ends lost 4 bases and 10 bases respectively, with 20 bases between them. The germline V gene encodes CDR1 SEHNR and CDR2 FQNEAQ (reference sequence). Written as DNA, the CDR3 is TGTGCCAGCAGCTGGGTCAAAGGGGTGGGCATGTCACCCCTCCACTTT. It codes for CASSWVKGVGMSPLHF.

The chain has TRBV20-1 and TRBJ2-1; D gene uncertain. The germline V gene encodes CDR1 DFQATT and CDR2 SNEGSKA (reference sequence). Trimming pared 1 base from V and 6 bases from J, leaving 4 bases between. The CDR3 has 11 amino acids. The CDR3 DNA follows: TGCAGTGCTAGAGTAAGCAATGAGCAGTTCTTC. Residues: CSARVSNEQFF.

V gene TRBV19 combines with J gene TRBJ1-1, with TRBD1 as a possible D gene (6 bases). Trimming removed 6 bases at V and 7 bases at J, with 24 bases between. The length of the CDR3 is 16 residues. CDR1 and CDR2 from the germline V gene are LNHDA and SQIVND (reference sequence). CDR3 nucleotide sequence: TGTGCCAGTAGCCCACGCCGGGGGCAGGGGAAAGGTGAAGCTTTCTTT. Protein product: CASSPRRGQGKGEAFF.

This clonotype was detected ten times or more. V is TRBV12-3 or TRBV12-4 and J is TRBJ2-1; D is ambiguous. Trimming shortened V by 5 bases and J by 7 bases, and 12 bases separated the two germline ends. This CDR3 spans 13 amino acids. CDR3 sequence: CASSPMRQNEQFF. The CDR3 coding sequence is TGTGCCAGCAGTCCCATGCGGCAGAATGAGCAGTTCTTC.

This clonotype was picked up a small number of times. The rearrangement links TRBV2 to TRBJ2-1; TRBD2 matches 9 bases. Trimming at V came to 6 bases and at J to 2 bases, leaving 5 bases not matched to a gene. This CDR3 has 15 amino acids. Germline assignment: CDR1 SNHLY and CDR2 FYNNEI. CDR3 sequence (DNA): TGTGCCAGCAGGCGACTAGCGGCAACCTACAATGAGCAGTTCTTC. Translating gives CASRRLAATYNEQFF.

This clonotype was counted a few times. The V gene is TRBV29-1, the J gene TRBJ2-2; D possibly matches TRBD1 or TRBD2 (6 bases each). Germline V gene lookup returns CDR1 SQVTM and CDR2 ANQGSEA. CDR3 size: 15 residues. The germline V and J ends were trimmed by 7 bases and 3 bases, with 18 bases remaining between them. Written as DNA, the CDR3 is TGCAGCGCTCTTGAAGGGGGGATCCACACCGGGGAGCTGTTTTTT. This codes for CSALEGGIHTGELFF.

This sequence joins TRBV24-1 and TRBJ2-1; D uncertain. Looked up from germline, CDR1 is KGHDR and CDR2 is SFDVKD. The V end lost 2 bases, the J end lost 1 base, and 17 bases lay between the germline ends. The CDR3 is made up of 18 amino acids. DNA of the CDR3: TGTGCCACCAGTGATTGGCTGGGGTTCACTCTTTCCTACAATGAGCAGTTCTTC. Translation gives CATSDWLGFTLSYNEQFF.

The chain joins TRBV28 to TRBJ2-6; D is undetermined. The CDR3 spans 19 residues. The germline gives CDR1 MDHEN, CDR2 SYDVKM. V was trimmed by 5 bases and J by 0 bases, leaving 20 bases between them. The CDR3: CASSGLRLLVYSGANVLTF. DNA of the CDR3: TGTGCCAGCAGTGGCCTGAGGCTCCTAGTCTACTCTGGGGCCAACGTCCTGACTTTC.

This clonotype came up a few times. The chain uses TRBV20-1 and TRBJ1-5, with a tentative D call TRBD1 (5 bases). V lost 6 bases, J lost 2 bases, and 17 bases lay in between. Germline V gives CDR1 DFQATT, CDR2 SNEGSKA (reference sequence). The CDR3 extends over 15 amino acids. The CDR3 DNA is TGCAGTGCCAGACGGGGGGTGTTTGGCAATCAGCCCCAGCATTTT. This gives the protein CSARRGVFGNQPQHF.

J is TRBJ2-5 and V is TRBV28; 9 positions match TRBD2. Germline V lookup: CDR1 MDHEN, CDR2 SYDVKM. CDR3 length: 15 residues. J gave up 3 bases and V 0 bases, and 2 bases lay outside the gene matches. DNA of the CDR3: TGTGCCAGCAGTTTATGGTCTAGCGGGGAAGAGACCCAGTACTTC. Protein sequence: CASSLWSSGEETQYF.

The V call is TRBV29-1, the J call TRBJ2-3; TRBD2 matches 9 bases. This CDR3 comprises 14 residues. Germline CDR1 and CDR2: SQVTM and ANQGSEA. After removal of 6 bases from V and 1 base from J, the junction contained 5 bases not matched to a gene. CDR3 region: CSVRRTSGTDTQYF. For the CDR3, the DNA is TGCAGCGTGCGGAGGACTAGCGGCACAGATACGCAGTATTTT.

The CDR3 sequence is CSARASSGGGSAQYF. Here the CDR3 DNA reads TGCAGTGCTAGAGCGAGTAGCGGGGGGGGGTCGGCCCAGTACTTC. V gene TRBV20-1 combines with J gene TRBJ2-5, with TRBD2 matching over 11 bases. Germline trimming cut 1 base from V and 9 bases from J; bases unmatched to any gene: 10. CDR3 size: 15 residues. Germline CDR1 DFQATT, CDR2 SNEGSKA (reference sequence).

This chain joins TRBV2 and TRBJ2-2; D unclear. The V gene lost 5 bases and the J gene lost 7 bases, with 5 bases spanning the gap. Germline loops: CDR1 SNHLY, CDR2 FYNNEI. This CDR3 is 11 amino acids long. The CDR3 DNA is TGTGCCAGCAGTTATTTCGGGGAGCTGTTTTTT. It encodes CASSYFGELFF.

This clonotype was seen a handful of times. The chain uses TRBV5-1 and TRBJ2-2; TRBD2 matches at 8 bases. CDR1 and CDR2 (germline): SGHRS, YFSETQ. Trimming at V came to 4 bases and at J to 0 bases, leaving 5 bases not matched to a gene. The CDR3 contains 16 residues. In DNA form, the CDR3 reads TGCGCCAGCAGCGACAGCGGGGGCCCGAACACCGGGGAGCTGTTTTTT. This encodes CASSDSGGPNTGELFF.

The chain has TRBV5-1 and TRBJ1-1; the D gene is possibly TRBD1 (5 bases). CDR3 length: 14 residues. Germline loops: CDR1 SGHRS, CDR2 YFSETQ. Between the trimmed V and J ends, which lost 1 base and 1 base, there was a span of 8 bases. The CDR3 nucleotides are TGCGCCAGCAGCTTGTTTCAGGGGAACACTGAAGCTTTCTTT. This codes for CASSLFQGNTEAFF. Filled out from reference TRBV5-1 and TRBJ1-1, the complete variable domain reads KAGVTQTPRYLIKTRGQQVTLSCSPISGHRSVSWYQQTPGQGLQFLFEYFSETQRNKGNFPGRFSGRQFSNSRSEMNVSTLELGDSALYLCASSLFQGNTEAFFGQGTRLTVV.

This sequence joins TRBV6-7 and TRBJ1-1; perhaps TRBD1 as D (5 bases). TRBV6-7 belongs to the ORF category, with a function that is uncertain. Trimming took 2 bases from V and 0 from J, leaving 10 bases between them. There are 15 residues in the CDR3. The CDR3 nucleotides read TGTGCCAGCAGTTACGCCCCGACAGTGAACACTGAAGCTTTCTTT. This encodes CASSYAPTVNTEAFF.

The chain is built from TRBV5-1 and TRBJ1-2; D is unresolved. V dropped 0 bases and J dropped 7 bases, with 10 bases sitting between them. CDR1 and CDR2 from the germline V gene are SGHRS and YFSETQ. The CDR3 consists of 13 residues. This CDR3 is CASSLEVTGGYTF. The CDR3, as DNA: TGCGCCAGCAGCTTGGAGGTAACGGGTGGCTACACCTTC.

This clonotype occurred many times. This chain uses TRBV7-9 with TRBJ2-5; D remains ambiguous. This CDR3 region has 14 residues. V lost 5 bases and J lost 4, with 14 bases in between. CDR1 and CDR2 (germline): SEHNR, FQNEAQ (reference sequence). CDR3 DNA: TGTGCCAGCAGCCAGACCCGGGTTGGAGAGACCCAGTACTTC. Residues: CASSQTRVGETQYF.

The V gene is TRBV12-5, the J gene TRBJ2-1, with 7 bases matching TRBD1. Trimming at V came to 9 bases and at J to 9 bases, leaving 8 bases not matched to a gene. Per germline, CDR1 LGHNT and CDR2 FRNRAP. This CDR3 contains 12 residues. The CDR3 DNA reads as TGTGCTAGCGAGCAGGGGGACGCTGAGCAGTTCTTC. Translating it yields CASEQGDAEQFF.

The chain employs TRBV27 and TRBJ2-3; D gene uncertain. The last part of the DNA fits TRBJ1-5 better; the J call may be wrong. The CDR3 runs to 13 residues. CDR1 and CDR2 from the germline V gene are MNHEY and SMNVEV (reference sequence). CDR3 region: CASSFSGSDTQHF. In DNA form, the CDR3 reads TGTGCCAGCAGTTTTAGCGGTTCAGATACGCAGCATTTT.

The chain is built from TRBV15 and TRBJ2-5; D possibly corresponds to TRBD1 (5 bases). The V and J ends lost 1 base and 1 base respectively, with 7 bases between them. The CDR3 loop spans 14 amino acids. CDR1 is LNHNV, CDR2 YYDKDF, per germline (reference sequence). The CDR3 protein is CATSRGTPQETQYF. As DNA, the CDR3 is TGTGCCACCAGCAGAGGGACACCCCAAGAGACCCAGTACTTC. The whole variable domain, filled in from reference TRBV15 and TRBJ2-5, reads DAMVIQNPRYQVTQFGKPVTLSCSQTLNHNVMYWYQQKSSQAPKLLFHYYDKDFNNEADTPDNFQSRRPNTSFCFLDIRSPGLGDTAMYLCATSRGTPQETQYFGPGTRLLVL.

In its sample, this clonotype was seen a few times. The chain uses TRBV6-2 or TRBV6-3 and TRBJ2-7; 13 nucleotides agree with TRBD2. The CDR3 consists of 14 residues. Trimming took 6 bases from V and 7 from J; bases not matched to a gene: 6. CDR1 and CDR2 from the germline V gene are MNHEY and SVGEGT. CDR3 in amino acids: CASRRTSGRGEQYF. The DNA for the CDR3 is TGTGCCAGCAGACGGACTAGCGGGAGAGGGGAGCAGTACTTC.